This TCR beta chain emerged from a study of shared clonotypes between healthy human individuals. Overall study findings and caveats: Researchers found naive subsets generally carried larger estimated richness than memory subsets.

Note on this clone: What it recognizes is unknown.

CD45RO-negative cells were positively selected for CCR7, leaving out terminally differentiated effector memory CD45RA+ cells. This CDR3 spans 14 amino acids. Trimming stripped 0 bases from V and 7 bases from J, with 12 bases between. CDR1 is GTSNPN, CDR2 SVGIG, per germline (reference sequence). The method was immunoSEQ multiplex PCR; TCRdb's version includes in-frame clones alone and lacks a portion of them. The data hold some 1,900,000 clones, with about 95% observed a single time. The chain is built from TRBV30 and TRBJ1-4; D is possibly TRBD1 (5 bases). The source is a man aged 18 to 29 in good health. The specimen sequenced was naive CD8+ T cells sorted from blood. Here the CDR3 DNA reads TGTGCCTGGAGTGTACGGGGGGGGAGTGAAAAACTGTTTTTT. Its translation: CAWSVRGGSEKLFF.